Following are 5 T cell receptor beta chains from one sample sequenced in a study of cytomegalovirus exposure and HLA in healthy donors. The study ran its PCR with 60 Vbeta and 13 Jbeta primers. The method was immunoSEQ multiplex PCR; TCRdb's version includes in-frame clones alone and lacks a portion of them. The sample yields 150,000 to 200,000 clones, over 80% seen once. Sequencing input: PBMCs. These receptors were collected from a girl aged 10 to 17 in good health and CMV-seropositive.

The genes are TRBV5-4 and TRBJ2-3, with TRBD1 matching over 9 bases. V shed 3 bases, J shed 5 bases, and the junction held 1 base outside the gene matches. CDR1 is SGHNT, CDR2 YYREEE, per germline (reference sequence). The CDR3 has 13 amino acids. The CDR3 nucleotides read TGTGCCAGCAGCTGGGGACAGGGAGATACGCAGTATTTT. It yields the protein CASSWGQGDTQYF.

The V and J genes are TRBV10-1 and TRBJ2-6, with D hard to call. The germline V and J ends were trimmed by 6 bases and 0 bases, with 9 bases remaining between them. There are 15 residues in the CDR3. Germline V CDR1 and CDR2: WNHNN, SYGVQD (reference sequence). In nucleotides, the CDR3 is TGCGCCAGCAGCGAGACGGGCTCTGGGGCCAACGTCCTGACTTTC. Protein sequence: CASSETGSGANVLTF.

V and J are TRBV27 and TRBJ2-7; 15 nucleotides match TRBD2. Germline V lookup: CDR1 MNHEY, CDR2 SMNVEV (reference sequence). The J segment lost 1 base and the V segment lost 6 bases, leaving 4 bases of the junction unmatched. The CDR3 totals 16 residues. The CDR3 DNA is TGTGCCAGCAGCCCGGGACTAGCGGGAGGTTCCTACGAGCAGTACTTC. Translating it yields CASSPGLAGGSYEQYF.

V and J are TRBV11-2 and TRBJ1-1; TRBD1 aligns across 10 bases. Germline trimming cut 1 base from V and 1 base from J; bases unmatched to any gene: 6. The CDR3 totals 17 residues. Germline loops: CDR1 SGHAT, CDR2 FQNNGV. The CDR3 spells CASSLGGQGVSNTEAFF. The CDR3 nucleotides are TGTGCCAGCAGCTTAGGTGGACAGGGGGTATCGAACACTGAAGCTTTCTTT.

The V call is TRBV7-2, the J call TRBJ2-2; D remains ambiguous. The CDR3 consists of 13 residues. Deletions cut 5 bases from V and 5 bases from J, with 9 bases between. The germline CDR1 and CDR2 sequences are SGHTA and FQGNSA. The CDR3 spells CASSPLRTGELFF. In nucleotides, the CDR3 is TGTGCCAGCAGCCCCCTACGTACCGGGGAGCTGTTTTTT.